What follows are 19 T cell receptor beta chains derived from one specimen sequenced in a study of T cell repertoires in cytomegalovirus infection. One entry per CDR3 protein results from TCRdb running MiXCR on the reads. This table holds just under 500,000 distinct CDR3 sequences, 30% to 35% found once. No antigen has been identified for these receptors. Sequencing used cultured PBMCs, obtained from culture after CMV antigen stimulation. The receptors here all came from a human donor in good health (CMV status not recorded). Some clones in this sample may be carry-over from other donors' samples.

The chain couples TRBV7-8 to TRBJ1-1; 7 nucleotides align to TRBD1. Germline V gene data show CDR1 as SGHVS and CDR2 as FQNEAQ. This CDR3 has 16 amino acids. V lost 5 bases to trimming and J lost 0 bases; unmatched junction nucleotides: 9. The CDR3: CASSLRGDGVNTEAFF. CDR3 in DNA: TGTGCCAGCAGCCTCAGGGGGGACGGAGTGAACACTGAAGCTTTCTTT.

The CDR3 loop is CAISDQSSAEQFF. DNA of the CDR3: TGTGCCATCAGTGATCAATCTAGCGCCGAGCAGTTCTTC. The genes are TRBV10-3 and TRBJ2-1; TRBD2 might be the D (6 bases). The CDR3 is made up of 13 amino acids. The V end was cut by 3 bases, the J end by 10 bases, with 13 bases between. Germline CDR1 is ENHRY and CDR2 is SYGVKD.

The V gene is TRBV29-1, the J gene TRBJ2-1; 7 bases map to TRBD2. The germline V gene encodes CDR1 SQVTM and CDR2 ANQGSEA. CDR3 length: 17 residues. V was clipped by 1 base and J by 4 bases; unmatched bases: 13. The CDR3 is CSVEGLAGLPTYNEQFF. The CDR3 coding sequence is TGCAGCGTTGAAGGGTTAGCGGGCCTACCAACTTACAATGAGCAGTTCTTC.

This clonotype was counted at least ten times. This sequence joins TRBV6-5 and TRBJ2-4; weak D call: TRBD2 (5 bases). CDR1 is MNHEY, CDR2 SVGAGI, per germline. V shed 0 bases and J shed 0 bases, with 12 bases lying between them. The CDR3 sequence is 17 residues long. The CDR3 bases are TGTGCCAGCAGTTACTCGTTGAGGGCGGGAGCCAAAAACATTCAGTACTTC. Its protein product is CASSYSLRAGAKNIQYF.

The CDR3: CASSLVGGRGDQPQHF. The CDR3 DNA reads TGTGCCAGCAGTTTAGTTGGGGGGCGAGGGGATCAGCCCCAGCATTTT. V is TRBV12-3 or TRBV12-4 and J is TRBJ1-5, with a tentative D call TRBD1 (6 bases). The CDR3 covers 16 residues. The V end was cut by 1 base, the J end by 5 bases, with 15 bases between.

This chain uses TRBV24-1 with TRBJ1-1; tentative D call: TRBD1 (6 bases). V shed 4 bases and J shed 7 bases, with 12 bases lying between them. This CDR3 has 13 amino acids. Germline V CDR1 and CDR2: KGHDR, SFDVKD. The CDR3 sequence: CATSDYRAVEAFF. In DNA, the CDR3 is TGTGCCACCAGTGACTACAGGGCTGTTGAAGCTTTCTTT.

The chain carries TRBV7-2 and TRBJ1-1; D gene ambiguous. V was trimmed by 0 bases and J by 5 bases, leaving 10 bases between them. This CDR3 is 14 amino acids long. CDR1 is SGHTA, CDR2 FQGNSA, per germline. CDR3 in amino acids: CASSLAFRTTEAFF. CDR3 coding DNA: TGTGCCAGCAGCTTAGCGTTTAGGACTACTGAAGCTTTCTTT.

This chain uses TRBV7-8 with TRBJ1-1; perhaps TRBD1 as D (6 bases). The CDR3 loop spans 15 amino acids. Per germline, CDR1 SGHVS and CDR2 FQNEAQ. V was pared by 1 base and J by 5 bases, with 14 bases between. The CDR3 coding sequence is TGTGCCAGCAGCTTAGTAGGGGGGGCGAGGACTGAAGCTTTCTTT. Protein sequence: CASSLVGGARTEAFF.

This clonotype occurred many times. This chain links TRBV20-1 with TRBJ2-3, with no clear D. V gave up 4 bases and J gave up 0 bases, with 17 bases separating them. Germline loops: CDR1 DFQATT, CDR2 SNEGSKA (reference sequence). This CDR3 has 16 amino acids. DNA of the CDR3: TGCAGTGCTACTCCTCTCGACGCTTCTAGCACAGATACGCAGTATTTT. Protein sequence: CSATPLDASSTDTQYF.

The CDR3 reads CASSEAQDGYTQYF. The CDR3 DNA sequence: TGTGCCAGCAGTGAAGCGCAGGACGGATATACGCAGTATTTT. The V and J genes are TRBV6-1 and TRBJ2-3, with D hard to call. Per germline, CDR1 MNHNS and CDR2 SASEGT. The CDR3 consists of 14 residues. The V and J ends lost 0 bases and 7 bases respectively, with 11 bases between them.

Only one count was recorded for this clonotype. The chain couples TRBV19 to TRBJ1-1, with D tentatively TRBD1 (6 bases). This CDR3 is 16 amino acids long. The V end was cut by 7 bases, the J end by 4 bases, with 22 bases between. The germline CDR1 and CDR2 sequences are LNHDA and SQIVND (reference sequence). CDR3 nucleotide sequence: TGTGCCAGTACTCTAAGGGGGAGGGACTGGGGCACTGAAGCTTTCTTT. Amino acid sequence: CASTLRGRDWGTEAFF.

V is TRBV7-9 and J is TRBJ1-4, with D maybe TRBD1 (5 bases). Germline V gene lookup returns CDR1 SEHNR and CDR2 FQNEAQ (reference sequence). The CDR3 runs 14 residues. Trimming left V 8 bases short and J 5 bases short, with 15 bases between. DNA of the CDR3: TGTGCCAGCCCCGTCGACAGCGACAATGAAAAACTGTTTTTT. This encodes CASPVDSDNEKLFF.

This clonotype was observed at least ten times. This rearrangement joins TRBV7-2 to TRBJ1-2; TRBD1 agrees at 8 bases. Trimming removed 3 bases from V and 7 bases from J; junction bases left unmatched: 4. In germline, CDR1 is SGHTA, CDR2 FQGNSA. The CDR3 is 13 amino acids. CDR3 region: CASSFRTGSGYTF. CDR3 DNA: TGTGCCAGCAGCTTCAGGACAGGGAGTGGCTACACCTTC.

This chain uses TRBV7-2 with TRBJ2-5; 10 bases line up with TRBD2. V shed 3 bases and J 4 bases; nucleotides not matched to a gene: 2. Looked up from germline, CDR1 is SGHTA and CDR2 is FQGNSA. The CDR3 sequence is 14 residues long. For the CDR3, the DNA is TGTGCCAGCAGCTTTGCTAGCGGGAGAGAGACCCAGTACTTC. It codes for CASSFASGRETQYF.

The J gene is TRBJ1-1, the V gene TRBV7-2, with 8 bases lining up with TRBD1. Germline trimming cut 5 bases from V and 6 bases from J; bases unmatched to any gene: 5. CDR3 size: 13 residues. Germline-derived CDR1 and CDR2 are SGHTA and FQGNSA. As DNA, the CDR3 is TGTGCCAGCAGCGCCCCGGGACAGGCTGAAGCTTTCTTT. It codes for CASSAPGQAEAFF.

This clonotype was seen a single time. CDR3 in amino acids: CASSESRSFAGELFF. The DNA of the CDR3 is TGTGCCAGCAGTGAATCCCGGAGTTTCGCCGGGGAGCTGTTTTTT. V usage is TRBV25-1 and J usage is TRBJ2-2; unclear D gene. The CDR3 covers 15 residues. Germline V gene sequence: CDR1 MGHDK, CDR2 SYGVNS. V lost 1 base to trimming and J lost 6 bases, with 12 bases between them.

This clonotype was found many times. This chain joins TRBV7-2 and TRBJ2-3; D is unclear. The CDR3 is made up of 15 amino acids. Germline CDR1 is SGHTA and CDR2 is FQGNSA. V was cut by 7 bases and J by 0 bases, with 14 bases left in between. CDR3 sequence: CASTLLRLSTDTQYF. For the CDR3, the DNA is TGTGCCAGCACTCTTCTTCGACTTAGCACAGATACGCAGTATTTT. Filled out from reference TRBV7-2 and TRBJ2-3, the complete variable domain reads GAGVSQSPSNKVTEKGKDVELRCDPISGHTALYWYRQSLGQGLEFLIYFQGNSAPDKSGLPSDRFSAERTGGSVSTLTIQRTQQEDSAVYLCASTLLRLSTDTQYFGPGTRLTVL.

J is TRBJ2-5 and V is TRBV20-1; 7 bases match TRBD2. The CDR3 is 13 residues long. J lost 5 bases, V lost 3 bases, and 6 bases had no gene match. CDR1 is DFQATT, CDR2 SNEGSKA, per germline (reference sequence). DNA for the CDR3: TGCAGTGCTAGTCCGGCGGGAGTTGAGACCCAGTACTTC. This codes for CSASPAGVETQYF.

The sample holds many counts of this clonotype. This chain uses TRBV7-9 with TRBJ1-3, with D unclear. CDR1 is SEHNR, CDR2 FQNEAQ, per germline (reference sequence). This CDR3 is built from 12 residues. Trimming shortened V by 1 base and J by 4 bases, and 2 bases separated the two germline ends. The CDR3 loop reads CASSLEGNTIYF. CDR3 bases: TGTGCCAGCAGCTTAGAAGGAAACACCATATATTTT. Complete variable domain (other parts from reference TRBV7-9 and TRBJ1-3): DTGVSQNPRHKITKRGQNVTFRCDPISEHNRLYWYRQTLGQGPEFLTYFQNEAQLEKSRLLSDRFSAERPKGSFSTLEIQRTEQGDSAMYLCASSLEGNTIYFGEGSWLTVV.